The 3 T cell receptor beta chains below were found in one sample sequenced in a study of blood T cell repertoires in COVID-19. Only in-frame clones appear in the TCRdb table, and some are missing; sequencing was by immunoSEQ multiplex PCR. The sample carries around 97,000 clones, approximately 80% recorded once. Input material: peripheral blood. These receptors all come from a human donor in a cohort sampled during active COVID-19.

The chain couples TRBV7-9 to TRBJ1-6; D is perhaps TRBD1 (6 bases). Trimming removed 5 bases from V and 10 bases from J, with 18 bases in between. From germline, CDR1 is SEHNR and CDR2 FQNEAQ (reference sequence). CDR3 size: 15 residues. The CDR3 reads CASSPRTERASPLHF. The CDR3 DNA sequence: TGTGCCAGCAGCCCCCGGACAGAGAGAGCCTCACCCCTCCACTTT.

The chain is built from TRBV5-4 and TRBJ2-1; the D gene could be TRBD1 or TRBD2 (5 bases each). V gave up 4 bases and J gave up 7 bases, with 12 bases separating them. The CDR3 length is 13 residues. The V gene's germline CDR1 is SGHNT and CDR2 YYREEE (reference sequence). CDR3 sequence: CASSLGPGNEQFF. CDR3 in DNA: TGTGCCAGCAGCCTGGGACCAGGGAATGAGCAGTTCTTC. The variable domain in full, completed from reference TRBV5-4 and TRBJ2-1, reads ETGVTQSPTHLIKTRGQQVTLRCSSQSGHNTVSWYQQALGQGPQFIFQYYREEENGRGNFPPRFSGLQFPNYSSELNVNALELDDSALYLCASSLGPGNEQFFGPGTRLTVL.

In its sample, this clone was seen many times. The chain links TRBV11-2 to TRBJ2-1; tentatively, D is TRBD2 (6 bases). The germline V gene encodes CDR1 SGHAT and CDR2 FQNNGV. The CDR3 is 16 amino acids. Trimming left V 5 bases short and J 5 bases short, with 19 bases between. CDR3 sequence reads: CASSQAGLAGNNEQFF. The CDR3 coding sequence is TGTGCCAGCAGCCAAGCGGGCCTCGCGGGGAACAATGAGCAGTTCTTC. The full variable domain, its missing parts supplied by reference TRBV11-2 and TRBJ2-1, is EAGVAQSPRYKIIEKRQSVAFWCNPISGHATLYWYQQILGQGPKLLIQFQNNGVVDDSQLPKDRFSAERLKGVDSTLKIQPAKLEDSAVYLCASSQAGLAGNNEQFFGPGTRLTVL.